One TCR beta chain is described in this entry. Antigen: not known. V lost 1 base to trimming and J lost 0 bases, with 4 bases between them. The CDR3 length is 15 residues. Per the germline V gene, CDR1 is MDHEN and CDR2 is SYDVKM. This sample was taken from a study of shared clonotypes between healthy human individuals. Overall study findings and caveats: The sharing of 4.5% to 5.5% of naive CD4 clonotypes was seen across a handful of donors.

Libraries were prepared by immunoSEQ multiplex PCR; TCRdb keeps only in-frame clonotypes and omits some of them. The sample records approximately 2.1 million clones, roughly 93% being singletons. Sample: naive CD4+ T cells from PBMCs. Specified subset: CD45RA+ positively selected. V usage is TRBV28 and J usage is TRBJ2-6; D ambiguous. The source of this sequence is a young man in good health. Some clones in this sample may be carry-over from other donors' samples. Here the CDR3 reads CASSLLVSGANVLTF. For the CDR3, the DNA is TGTGCCAGCAGTTTATTAGTCTCTGGGGCCAACGTCCTGACTTTC.